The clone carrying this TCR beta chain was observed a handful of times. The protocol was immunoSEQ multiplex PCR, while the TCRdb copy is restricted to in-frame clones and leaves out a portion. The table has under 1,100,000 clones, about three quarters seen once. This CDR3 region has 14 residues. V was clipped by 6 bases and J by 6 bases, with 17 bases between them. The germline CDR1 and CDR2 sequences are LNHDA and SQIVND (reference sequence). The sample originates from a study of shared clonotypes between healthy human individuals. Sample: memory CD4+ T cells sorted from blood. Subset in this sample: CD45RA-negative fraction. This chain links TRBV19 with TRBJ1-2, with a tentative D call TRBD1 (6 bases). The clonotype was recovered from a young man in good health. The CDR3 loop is CASSPGARGNGYTF. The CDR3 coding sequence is TGTGCCAGTAGCCCTGGGGCCAGGGGCAATGGCTACACCTTC.